These T cell receptor beta chains were read from a single sample in a study of cytomegalovirus exposure and HLA in healthy donors. Clones were sequenced by immunoSEQ multiplex PCR, and TCRdb holds only the in-frame ones, with some missing. Of approximately 140,000 clones in the sample, around 81% were seen once. The material sequenced was PBMCs. The receptors derive from a man aged 35 to 55 in good health and CMV-seropositive. Both conserved end residues are part of each CDR3. Each record gives: J gene, clone size, V gene, D gene, CDR3 length, CDR3 DNA, CDR3 protein. A D gene is named only where the DNA matches it firmly. Clone size is stated in some rows and not others, as once, few, many or a class when expanded.

J: TRBJ1-4; size: .; V: TRBV5-1; D: .; length: 16; DNA: TGCGCCAGCAGCTTGGCCCTCGGTGCAACTAATGAAAAACTGTTTTTT; CDR3: CASSLALGATNEKLFF
J: TRBJ1-1; size: few; V: TRBV25-1; D: TRBD1; length: 17; DNA: TGTGCCAGCAGCCCCGCGGACAGGGGGTACATGAACACTGAAGCTTTCTTT; CDR3: CASSPADRGYMNTEAFF
J: TRBJ1-4; size: .; V: TRBV10-3; D: .; length: 15; DNA: TGTGCCATCAGTGAGGACGACACAGGGATTGAAAAACTGTTTTTT; CDR3: CAISEDDTGIEKLFF
J: TRBJ2-1; size: .; V: TRBV28; D: TRBD2; length: 15; DNA: TGTGCCAGCACCATCGGACTAGCGGGGGGCAATGAGCAGTTCTTC; CDR3: CASTIGLAGGNEQFF
J: TRBJ2-7; size: .; V: TRBV14; D: .; length: 17; DNA: TGTGCCAGCAGCCAAAGTCACAGGGAAACCACCTCCTACGAGCAGTACTTC; CDR3: CASSQSHRETTSYEQYF
J: TRBJ1-5; size: .; V: TRBV7-9; D: .; length: 14; DNA: TGTGCCAGCAGCTTAGCGGGGGCAGTTCAGCCCCAGCATTTT; CDR3: CASSLAGAVQPQHF
J: TRBJ2-7; size: .; V: TRBV2; D: TRBD2; length: 16; DNA: TGTGCCAGCAGTGAACGACTAGCGGGGATCCCCTACGAGCAGTACTTC; CDR3: CASSERLAGIPYEQYF
J: TRBJ1-1; size: .; V: TRBV6-1; D: TRBD1; length: 15; DNA: TGTGCCAGCAGGGGGGGACAGGGGACCTTGGCTGAAGCTTTCTTT; CDR3: CASRGGQGTLAEAFF
J: TRBJ2-6; size: .; V: TRBV15; D: .; length: 14; DNA: TGTGCCCGAACAGGACCCTCTGGGGCCAACGTCCTGACTTTC; CDR3: CARTGPSGANVLTF
J: TRBJ1-5; size: .; V: TRBV6-6; D: .; length: 16; DNA: TGTGCCAGCAGTTACTCTGGGGGGGTGGGCAATCAGCCCCAGCATTTT; CDR3: CASSYSGGVGNQPQHF
J: TRBJ2-1; size: .; V: TRBV2; D: .; length: 13; DNA: TGTGCCAGCAGTGAACTCCAGGGCAATGAGCAGTTCTTC; CDR3: CASSELQGNEQFF
J: TRBJ2-3; size: .; V: TRBV19; D: TRBD2; length: 16; DNA: TGTGCCACCTCATCTGGACTAGCGGGATTGACAGATACGCAGTATTTT; CDR3: CATSSGLAGLTDTQYF
J: TRBJ1-4; size: .; V: TRBV4-3; D: TRBD1; length: 16; DNA: TGCGCCAGCAGCCAAGACCAGACAGGGGGATATGAAAAACTGTTTTTT; CDR3: CASSQDQTGGYEKLFF
J: TRBJ2-7; size: few; V: TRBV5-4; D: TRBD2; length: 15; DNA: TGTGCCAGCAGCTTCGCTAGCGGCCCTCCTCGGGAGCAGTACTTC; CDR3: CASSFASGPPREQYF
J: TRBJ2-2; size: .; V: TRBV7-9; D: TRBD2; length: 16; DNA: TGTGCCAGCAGCTCGGAATCTAGCGGACGAATCGGGGAGCTGTTTTTT; CDR3: CASSSESSGRIGELFF
J: TRBJ2-5; size: few; V: TRBV2; D: .; length: 13; DNA: TGTGCCAGCAGCGGGGGGAGGGGGGAGACCCAGTACTTC; CDR3: CASSGGRGETQYF
J: TRBJ1-2; size: once; V: TRBV19; D: TRBD1; length: 13; DNA: TGTGCCAGTAGAGGGACAGGGGTTCATGGCTACACCTTC; CDR3: CASRGTGVHGYTF
J: TRBJ2-2; size: .; V: TRBV28; D: TRBD1; length: 15; DNA: TGTGCCAGCAGGCGACAGGGAGCGAGCACCGGGGAGCTGTTTTTT; CDR3: CASRRQGASTGELFF
J: TRBJ2-7; size: .; V: TRBV10-3; D: TRBD1; length: 13; DNA: TGTGCCATCAGTGAAAGGGACAGGGCGGAGCAGTACTTC; CDR3: CAISERDRAEQYF
J: TRBJ2-7; size: .; V: TRBV29-1; D: .; length: 14; DNA: TGCAGCGTTGTATTCGGTCAGGGCCCCAGCGAGCAGTACTTC; CDR3: CSVVFGQGPSEQYF
J: TRBJ2-5; size: .; V: TRBV19; D: .; length: 13; DNA: TGTGCCAGTAGGGGGGCTAGTAAAGAGACCCAGTACTTC; CDR3: CASRGASKETQYF
J: TRBJ2-5; size: .; V: TRBV5-1; D: TRBD2; length: 15; DNA: TGCGCCAGCAGCCCTAAATCTAGCGGCCAAGAGACCCAGTACTTC; CDR3: CASSPKSSGQETQYF
J: TRBJ2-2; size: .; V: TRBV5-1; D: .; length: 16; DNA: TGCGCCAGCAGCTTTTCTGTCGGGGCGAACACCGGGGAGCTGTTTTTT; CDR3: CASSFSVGANTGELFF
J: TRBJ2-1; size: .; V: TRBV7-9; D: .; length: 17; DNA: TGTGCCAGCAGCTCCCCTAAGAGGTGGGGGACTTACAATGAGCAGTTCTTC; CDR3: CASSSPKRWGTYNEQFF
J: TRBJ1-2; size: .; V: TRBV28; D: .; length: 12; DNA: TGTGCCAGCGGGGGGGGTATCTATGGCTACACCTTC; CDR3: CASGGGIYGYTF
J: TRBJ2-1; size: .; V: TRBV19; D: .; length: 11; DNA: TGTGCCAGTAGTATCAGGGATGAGCAGTTCTTC; CDR3: CASSIRDEQFF
J: TRBJ1-5; size: .; V: TRBV18; D: .; length: 14; DNA: TGTGCCAGCTCACCAAACAGGGAAAATCAGCCCCAGCATTTT; CDR3: CASSPNRENQPQHF
J: TRBJ2-7; size: .; V: TRBV6-5; D: .; length: 15; DNA: TGTGCCAGCAGGTCTCGCCCGGGACTTTCCGGCGAGCAGTACTTC; CDR3: CASRSRPGLSGEQYF
J: TRBJ2-5; size: few; V: TRBV9; D: TRBD2; length: 15; DNA: TGTGCCAGCAGCGTATTGCCTAGCGGAAAAGAGACCCAGTACTTC; CDR3: CASSVLPSGKETQYF
J: TRBJ1-5; size: .; V: TRBV10-2; D: .; length: 15; DNA: TGCGCCACACGACCGGAGGGCTCCGTCAATCAGCCCCAGCATTTT; CDR3: CATRPEGSVNQPQHF
J: TRBJ2-5; size: .; V: TRBV6-5; D: TRBD2; length: 13; DNA: TGTGCCAGCAGGACTAGCGGAAAAGAGACCCAGTACTTC; CDR3: CASRTSGKETQYF
J: TRBJ1-4; size: .; V: TRBV4-2; D: .; length: 15; DNA: TGTGCCAGCAGCCCCGGGGCGGGGACTAATGAAAAACTGTTTTTT; CDR3: CASSPGAGTNEKLFF
J: TRBJ2-1; size: .; V: TRBV7-9; D: .; length: 12; DNA: TGTGCCAGCAGCCATCAGAACAATGAGCAGTTCTTC; CDR3: CASSHQNNEQFF
J: TRBJ2-2; size: .; V: TRBV4-1; D: TRBD2; length: 18; DNA: TGCGCCAGCAGCTACGAACCCCTAGCGGGAACCTACACCGGGGAGCTGTTTTTT; CDR3: CASSYEPLAGTYTGELFF
J: TRBJ2-3; size: .; V: TRBV4-3; D: .; length: 17; DNA: TGCGCCAGCAGCCAAGATTGGCTAGAGGCGGCCACAGATACGCAGTATTTT; CDR3: CASSQDWLEAATDTQYF
J: TRBJ2-5; size: once; V: TRBV2; D: TRBD2; length: 16; DNA: TGTGCCAGCGCTCTAGCGGGGGGGCCCTACGGGGAGACCCAGTACTTC; CDR3: CASALAGGPYGETQYF
J: TRBJ2-7; size: .; V: TRBV18; D: TRBD1; length: 15; DNA: TGTGCCAGCTCACCACCGGGACAGGGGTCCTACGAGCAGTACTTC; CDR3: CASSPPGQGSYEQYF
J: TRBJ2-2; size: .; V: TRBV27; D: .; length: 14; DNA: TGTGCCAGCAGGCCGCGCCGGGGGAGCGGGGAGCTGTTTTTT; CDR3: CASRPRRGSGELFF
J: TRBJ2-7; size: .; V: TRBV13; D: .; length: 14; DNA: TGTGCCAGCAGCCACGGGTTCGGCGGCTACGAGCAGTACTTC; CDR3: CASSHGFGGYEQYF
J: TRBJ1-2; size: .; V: TRBV7-2; D: .; length: 13; DNA: TGTGCCAGCAGACGCACAGGGTCTCATGGCTACACCTTC; CDR3: CASRRTGSHGYTF
J: TRBJ2-2; size: .; V: TRBV5-1; D: TRBD1; length: 15; DNA: TGCGCCAGCAGCTTAATCAGGGGGAAGACCGGGGAGCTGTTTTTT; CDR3: CASSLIRGKTGELFF
J: TRBJ1-6; size: .; V: TRBV5-6; D: .; length: 17; DNA: TGTGCCAGCAGCCCGGGTTTGACAGGCCTCTATAATTCACCCCTCCACTTT; CDR3: CASSPGLTGLYNSPLHF
J: TRBJ2-3; size: .; V: TRBV27; D: .; length: 14; DNA: TGTGCCAGCAGTTTCAAACTGAGCACAGATACGCAGTATTTT; CDR3: CASSFKLSTDTQYF
J: TRBJ1-4; size: few; V: TRBV7-9; D: .; length: 18; DNA: TGTGCCAGCAGCTTGGGGACACAACTCCCAACAACTAATGAAAAACTGTTTTTT; CDR3: CASSLGTQLPTTNEKLFF
J: TRBJ1-2; size: .; V: TRBV19; D: .; length: 16; DNA: TGTGCCAGTAGTAGAACGCTAGAAAACCCTCGCTATGGCTACACCTTC; CDR3: CASSRTLENPRYGYTF
J: TRBJ2-7; size: once; V: TRBV11-2; D: .; length: 15; DNA: TGTGCCAGCAGCTTAGTGGCCCAGGCTGGGTACGAGCAGTACTTC; CDR3: CASSLVAQAGYEQYF
J: TRBJ2-1; size: .; V: TRBV7-9; D: TRBD2; length: 16; DNA: TGTGCCAGCAGCTTAAAGACTAGCGGAACCTACAATGAGCAGTTCTTC; CDR3: CASSLKTSGTYNEQFF